The present T cell receptor beta chain was sequenced within a study (dated by TCRdb to the mid-2010s). In this sample, this clonotype turned up many times. What antigen it recognizes has not been identified. Base qualities are not recorded, but no much larger clone differs from it by a single base. Trimming takes 2 bases from V and 2 bases from J, and the germline ends sit 12 bases apart. Sequences MNHEY (CDR1) and SVGAGI (CDR2) are obtained from the germline V gene. Including cysteine and phenylalanine, the CDR3 has 15 amino acids. CDR3 DNA is the only sequence kept; it has 45 bases, read in frame from the first base. The library was prepared using RT-PCR. TCRdb lists the instrument as Illumina MiSeq. Using fastp at Q25 and MiXCR, TCRdb reprocessed the public reads and kept productive beta chains. Entries that share a CDR3 protein sequence are merged under the most common genes and DNA. The sample table contains hundreds of thousands of distinct CDR3 sequences; only one count was recorded for approximately 14% of them. Roughly 3.6% of the sample comes from the top ten.

This TCR derives from a female donor in good health, serving as a healthy control. The specimen sequenced was memory CD4+ T cells from blood. Recombination connected TRBV6-5 to TRBJ1-2; tentative D gene TRBD1, with 5 bases matching. CDR3 protein: CASSYRFQGNYGYTF. The sequenced DNA: TGTGCCAGCAGTTACCGATTCCAGGGAAACTATGGCTACACCTTC.